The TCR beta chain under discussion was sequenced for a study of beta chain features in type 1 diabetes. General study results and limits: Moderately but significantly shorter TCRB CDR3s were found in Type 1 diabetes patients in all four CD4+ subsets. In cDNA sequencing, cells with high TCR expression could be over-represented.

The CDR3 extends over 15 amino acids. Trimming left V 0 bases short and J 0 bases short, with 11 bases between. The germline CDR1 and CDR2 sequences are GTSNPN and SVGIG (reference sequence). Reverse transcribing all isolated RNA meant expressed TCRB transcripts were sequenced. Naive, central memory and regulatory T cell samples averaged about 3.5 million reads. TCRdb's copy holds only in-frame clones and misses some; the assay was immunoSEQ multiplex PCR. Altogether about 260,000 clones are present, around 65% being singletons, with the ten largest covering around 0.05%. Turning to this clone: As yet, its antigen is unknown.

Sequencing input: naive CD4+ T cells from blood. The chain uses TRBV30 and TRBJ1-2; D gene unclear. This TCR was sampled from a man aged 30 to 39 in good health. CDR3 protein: CAWSVQRNTNYGYTF. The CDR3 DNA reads TGTGCCTGGAGTGTACAAAGAAACACTAACTATGGCTACACCTTC.